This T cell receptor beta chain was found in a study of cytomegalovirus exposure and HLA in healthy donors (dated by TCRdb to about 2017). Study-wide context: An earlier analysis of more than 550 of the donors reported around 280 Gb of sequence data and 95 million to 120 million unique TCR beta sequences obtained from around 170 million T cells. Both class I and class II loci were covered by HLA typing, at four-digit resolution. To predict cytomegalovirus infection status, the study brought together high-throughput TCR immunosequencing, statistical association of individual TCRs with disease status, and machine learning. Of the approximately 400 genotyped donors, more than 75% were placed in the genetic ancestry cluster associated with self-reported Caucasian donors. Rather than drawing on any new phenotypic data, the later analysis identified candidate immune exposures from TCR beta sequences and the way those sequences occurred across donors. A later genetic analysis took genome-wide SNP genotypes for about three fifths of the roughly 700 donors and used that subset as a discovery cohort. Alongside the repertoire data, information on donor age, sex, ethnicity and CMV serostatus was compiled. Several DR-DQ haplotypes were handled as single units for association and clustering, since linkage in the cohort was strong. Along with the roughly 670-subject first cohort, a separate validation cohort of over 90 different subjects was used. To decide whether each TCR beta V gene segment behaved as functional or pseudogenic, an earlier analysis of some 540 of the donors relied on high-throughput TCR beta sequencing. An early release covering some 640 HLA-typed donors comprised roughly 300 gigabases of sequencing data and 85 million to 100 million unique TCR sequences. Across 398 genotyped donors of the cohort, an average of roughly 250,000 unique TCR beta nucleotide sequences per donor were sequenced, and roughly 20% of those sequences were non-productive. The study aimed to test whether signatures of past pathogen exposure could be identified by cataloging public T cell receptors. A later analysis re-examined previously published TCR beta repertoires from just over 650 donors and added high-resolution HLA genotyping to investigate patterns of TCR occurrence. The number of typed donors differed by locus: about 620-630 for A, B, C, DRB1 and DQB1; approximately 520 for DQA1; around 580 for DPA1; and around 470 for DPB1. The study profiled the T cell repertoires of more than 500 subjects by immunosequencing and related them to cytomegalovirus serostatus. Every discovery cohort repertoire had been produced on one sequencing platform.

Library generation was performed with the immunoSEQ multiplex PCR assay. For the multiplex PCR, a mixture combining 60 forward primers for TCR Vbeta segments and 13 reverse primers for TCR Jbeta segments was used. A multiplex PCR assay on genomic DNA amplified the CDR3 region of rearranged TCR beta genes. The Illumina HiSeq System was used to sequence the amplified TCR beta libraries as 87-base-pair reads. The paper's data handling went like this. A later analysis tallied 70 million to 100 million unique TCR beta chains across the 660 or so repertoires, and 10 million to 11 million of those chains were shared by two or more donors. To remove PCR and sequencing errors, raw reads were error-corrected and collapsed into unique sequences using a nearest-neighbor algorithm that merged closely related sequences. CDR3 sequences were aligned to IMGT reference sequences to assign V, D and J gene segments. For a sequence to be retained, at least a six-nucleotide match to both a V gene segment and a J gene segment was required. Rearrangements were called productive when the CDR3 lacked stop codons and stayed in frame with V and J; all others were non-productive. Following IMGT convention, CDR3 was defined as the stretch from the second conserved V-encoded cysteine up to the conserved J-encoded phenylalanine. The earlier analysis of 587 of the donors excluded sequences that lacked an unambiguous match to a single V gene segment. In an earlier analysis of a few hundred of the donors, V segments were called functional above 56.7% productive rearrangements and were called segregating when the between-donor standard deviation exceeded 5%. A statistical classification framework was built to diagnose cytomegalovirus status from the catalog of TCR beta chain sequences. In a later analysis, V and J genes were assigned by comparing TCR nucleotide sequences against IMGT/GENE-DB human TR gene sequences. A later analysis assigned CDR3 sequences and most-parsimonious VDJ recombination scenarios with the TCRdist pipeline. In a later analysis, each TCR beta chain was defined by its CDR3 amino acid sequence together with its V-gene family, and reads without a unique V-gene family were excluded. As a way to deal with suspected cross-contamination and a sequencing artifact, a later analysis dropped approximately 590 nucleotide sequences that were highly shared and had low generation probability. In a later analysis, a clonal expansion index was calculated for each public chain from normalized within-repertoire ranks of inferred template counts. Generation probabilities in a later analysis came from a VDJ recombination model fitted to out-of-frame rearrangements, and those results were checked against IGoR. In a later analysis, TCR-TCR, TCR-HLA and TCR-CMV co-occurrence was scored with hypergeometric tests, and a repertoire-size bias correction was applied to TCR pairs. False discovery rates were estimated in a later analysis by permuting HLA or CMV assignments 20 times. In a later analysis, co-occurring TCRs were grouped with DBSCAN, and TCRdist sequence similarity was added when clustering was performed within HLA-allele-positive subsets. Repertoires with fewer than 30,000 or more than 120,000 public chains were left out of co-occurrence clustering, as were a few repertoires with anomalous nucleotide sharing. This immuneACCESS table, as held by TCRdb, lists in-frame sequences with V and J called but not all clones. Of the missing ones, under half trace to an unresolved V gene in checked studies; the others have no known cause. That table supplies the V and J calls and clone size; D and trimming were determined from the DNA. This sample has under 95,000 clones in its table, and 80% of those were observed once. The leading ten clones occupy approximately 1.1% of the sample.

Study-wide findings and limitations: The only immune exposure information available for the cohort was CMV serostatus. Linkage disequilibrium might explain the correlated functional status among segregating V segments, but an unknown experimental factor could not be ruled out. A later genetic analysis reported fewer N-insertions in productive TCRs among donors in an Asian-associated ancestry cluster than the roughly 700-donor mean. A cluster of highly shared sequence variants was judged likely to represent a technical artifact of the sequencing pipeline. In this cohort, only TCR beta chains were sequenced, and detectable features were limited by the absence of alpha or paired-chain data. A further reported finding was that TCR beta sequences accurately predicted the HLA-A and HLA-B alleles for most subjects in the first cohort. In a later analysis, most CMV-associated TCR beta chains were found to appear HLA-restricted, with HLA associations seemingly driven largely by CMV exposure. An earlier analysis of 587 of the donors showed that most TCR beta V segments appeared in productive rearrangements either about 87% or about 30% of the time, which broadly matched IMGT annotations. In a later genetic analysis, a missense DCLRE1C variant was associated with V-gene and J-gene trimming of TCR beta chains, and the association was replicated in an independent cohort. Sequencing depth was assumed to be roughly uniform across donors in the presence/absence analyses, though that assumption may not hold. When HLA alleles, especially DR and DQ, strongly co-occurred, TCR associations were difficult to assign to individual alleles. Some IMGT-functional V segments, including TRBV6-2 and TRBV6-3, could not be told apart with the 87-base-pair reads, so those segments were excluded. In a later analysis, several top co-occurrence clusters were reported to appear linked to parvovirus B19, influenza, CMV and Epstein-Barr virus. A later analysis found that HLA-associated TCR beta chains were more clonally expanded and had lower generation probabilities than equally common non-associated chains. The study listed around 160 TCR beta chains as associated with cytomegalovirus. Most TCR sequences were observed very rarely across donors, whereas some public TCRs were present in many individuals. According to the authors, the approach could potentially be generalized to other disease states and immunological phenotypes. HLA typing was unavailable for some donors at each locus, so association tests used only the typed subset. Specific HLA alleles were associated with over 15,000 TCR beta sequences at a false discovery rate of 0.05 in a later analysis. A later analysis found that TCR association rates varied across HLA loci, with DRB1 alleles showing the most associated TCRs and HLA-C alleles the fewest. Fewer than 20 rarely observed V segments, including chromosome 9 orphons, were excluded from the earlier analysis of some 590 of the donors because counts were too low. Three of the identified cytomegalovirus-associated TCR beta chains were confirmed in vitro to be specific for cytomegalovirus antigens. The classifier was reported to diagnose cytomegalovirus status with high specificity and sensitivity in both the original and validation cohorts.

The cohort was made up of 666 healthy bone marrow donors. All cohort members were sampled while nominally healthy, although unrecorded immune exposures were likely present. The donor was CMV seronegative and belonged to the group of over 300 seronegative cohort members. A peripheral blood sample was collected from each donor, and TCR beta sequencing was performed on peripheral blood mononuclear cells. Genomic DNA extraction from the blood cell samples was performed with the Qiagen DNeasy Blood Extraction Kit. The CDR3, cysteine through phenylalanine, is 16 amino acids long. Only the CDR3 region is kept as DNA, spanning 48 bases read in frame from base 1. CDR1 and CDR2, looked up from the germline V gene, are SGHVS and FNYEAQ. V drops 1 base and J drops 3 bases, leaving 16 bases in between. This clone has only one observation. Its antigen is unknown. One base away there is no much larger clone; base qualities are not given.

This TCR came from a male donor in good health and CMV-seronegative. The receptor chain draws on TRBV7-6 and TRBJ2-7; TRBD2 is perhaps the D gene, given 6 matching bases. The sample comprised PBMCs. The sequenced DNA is TGTGCCAGCAGCTTAGTAGGAGGCGGGACCCTCTACGAGCAGTACTTC. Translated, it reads CASSLVGGGTLYEQYF.